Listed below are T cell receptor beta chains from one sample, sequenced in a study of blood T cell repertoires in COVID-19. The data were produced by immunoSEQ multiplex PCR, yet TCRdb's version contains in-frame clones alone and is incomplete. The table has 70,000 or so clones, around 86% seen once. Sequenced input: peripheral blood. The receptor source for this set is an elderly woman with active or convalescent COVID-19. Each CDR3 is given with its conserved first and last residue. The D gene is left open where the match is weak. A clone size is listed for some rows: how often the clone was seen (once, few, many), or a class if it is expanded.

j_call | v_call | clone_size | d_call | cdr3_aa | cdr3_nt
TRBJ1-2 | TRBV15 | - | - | CATSNVFQGGVSYGYTF | TGTGCCACCAGCAACGTATTTCAGGGAGGGGTTTCGTATGGCTACACCTTC
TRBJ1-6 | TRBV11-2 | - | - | CASSGTTGFSYNSPLHF | TGTGCCAGCAGCGGGACAACAGGGTTTTCCTATAATTCACCCCTCCACTTT
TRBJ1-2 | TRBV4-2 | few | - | CASSQDAWGGGLNYGYTF | TGTGCCAGCAGCCAAGATGCATGGGGAGGTGGGTTGAACTATGGCTACACCTTC
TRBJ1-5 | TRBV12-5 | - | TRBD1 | CASGGTGGKPQHF | TGTGCTAGTGGTGGGACAGGGGGTAAGCCCCAGCATTTT
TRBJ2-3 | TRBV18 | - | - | CASQEGATTDTQYF | TGTGCCAGCCAGGAGGGGGCTACCACAGATACGCAGTATTTT
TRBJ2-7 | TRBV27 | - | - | CASSRREGAYEQYF | TGTGCCAGCAGCCGCAGGGAAGGGGCCTACGAGCAGTACTTC
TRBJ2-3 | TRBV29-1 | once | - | CSVLAPYTDTQYF | TGCAGCGTACTAGCACCCTACACAGATACGCAGTATTTT
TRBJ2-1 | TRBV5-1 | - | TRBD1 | CASSTGGTQNEQFF | TGCGCCAGTTCGACAGGGGGCACGCAGAATGAGCAGTTCTTC
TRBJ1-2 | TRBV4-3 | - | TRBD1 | CASSQVEWTGEHYGYTF | TGCGCCAGCAGCCAAGTCGAATGGACAGGAGAACACTATGGCTACACCTTC
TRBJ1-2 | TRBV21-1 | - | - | CASRSYRVSYGYTF | TGTGCCAGCCGATCCTACAGGGTCTCCTATGGCTACACCTTC
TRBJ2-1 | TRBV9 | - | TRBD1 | CASSAGQGFSEQFF | TGTGCCAGCAGCGCGGGACAGGGTTTTAGTGAGCAGTTCTTC
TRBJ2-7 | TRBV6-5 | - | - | CASRGLDTYEQYF | TGTGCCAGCAGGGGTCTCGACACCTACGAGCAGTACTTC
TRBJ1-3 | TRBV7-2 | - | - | CASSLQGSTGNTIYF | TGTGCCAGCAGCTTACAGGGTTCAACTGGAAACACCATATATTTT